The rows below give T cell receptor beta chains drawn from one sample of a study of naive and memory T cell subsets. One entry per CDR3 protein results from TCRdb running MiXCR on the 5' RACE reads. The table includes fewer than 40,000 distinct CDR3 sequences, around 17% detected once. All receptors derive from a female donor in good health. CDR3s include the opening cysteine and the closing phenylalanine or tryptophan. A D gene is named only where the DNA matches it firmly. The size of a clone is reported for some rows only, either as once, few or many, or as a class for expanded clones.

- TRBJ2-4 TRBV11-2 many CASSLDGGRILAKNIQYF TGTGCCAGCAGCTTAGACGGGGGACGGATACTAGCCAAAAACATTCAGTACTTC
TRBD2 TRBJ2-3 TRBV6-5 - CASSSAGGSMTDTQYF TGTGCCAGCAGTTCTGCCGGGGGGAGCATGACAGATACGCAGTATTTT
TRBD2 TRBJ2-5 TRBV7-2 - CASSLGGSGGNQETQYF TGTGCCAGCAGCTTAGGTGGTAGCGGGGGCAACCAAGAGACCCAGTACTTC
- TRBJ2-2 TRBV6-4 - CASSDSGGGELFF TGTGCCAGCAGTGACTCGGGCGGCGGGGAGCTGTTTTTT
TRBD2 TRBJ2-3 TRBV2 many CASRSTSGGWSTDTQYF TGTGCCAGCAGGTCGACTAGCGGGGGGTGGAGCACAGATACGCAGTATTTT
- TRBJ2-2 TRBV18 - CASSRAGTQTGELFF TGTGCCAGCTCGCGAGCCGGGACGCAGACCGGGGAGCTGTTTTTT
- TRBJ1-6 TRBV28 - CASSLAQGNSPLHF TGTGCCAGCAGTTTGGCGCAGGGGAATTCACCCCTCCACTTT
TRBD2 TRBJ2-1 TRBV29-1 few CSVDLAGGENEQFF TGCAGCGTTGATCTAGCGGGGGGTGAAAATGAGCAGTTCTTC
- TRBJ1-6 TRBV6-6 - CASKKNRDDSPLHF TGTGCCAGCAAAAAGAACAGGGATGATTCACCCCTCCACTTT
TRBD1 TRBJ1-2 TRBV20-1 medium-sized CSAWDSTNYGYTF TGCAGTGCTTGGGACAGCACTAACTATGGCTACACCTTC
- TRBJ2-2 TRBV20-1 many CSAPTITGELFF TGCAGTGCTCCGACGATCACCGGGGAGCTGTTTTTT
TRBD1 TRBJ2-7 TRBV12-3/TRBV12-4 few CASSLRRPGTGVGEQYF TGTGCCAGCAGTCTAAGACGCCCCGGGACAGGGGTTGGAGAGCAGTACTTC
TRBD1 TRBJ2-1 TRBV10-3 many CAISDTGQVDEQFF TGTGCCATCAGTGACACGGGACAGGTCGATGAGCAGTTCTTC
- TRBJ2-5 TRBV7-2 many CASSSPGQQETQYF TGTGCCAGCAGCTCCCCGGGACAACAAGAGACCCAGTACTTC
TRBD1 TRBJ2-5 TRBV7-2 few CASSFSDREETQYF TGTGCCAGCAGCTTTTCAGACAGGGAAGAGACCCAGTACTTC
- TRBJ2-2 TRBV11-2 many CASSLVQSGELFF TGTGCCAGCAGCTTAGTACAATCCGGGGAGCTGTTTTTT
TRBD1 TRBJ1-6 TRBV7-6 - CASSRDRAGDSPLHF TGTGCCAGCAGCCGGGACAGGGCGGGGGATTCACCCCTCCACTTT
- TRBJ2-3 TRBV7-6 many CASSWILDTQYF TGTGCCAGCAGCTGGATATTGGATACGCAGTATTTT
- TRBJ2-7 TRBV12-3/TRBV12-4 once CASSATSEQYF TGTGCCAGCAGTGCGACCAGCGAGCAGTACTTC
TRBD2 TRBJ2-3 TRBV6-5 few CASRTGLAGGDTQYF TGTGCCAGCAGGACAGGACTAGCGGGGGGAGATACGCAGTATTTT
- TRBJ2-3 TRBV7-2 many CASSLGRGGDTQYF TGTGCCAGCAGCTTAGGTCGGGGCGGAGATACGCAGTATTTT
- TRBJ2-1 TRBV20-1 - CSAREQPNEQFF TGCAGTGCTAGGGAGCAGCCCAATGAGCAGTTCTTC
- TRBJ2-7 TRBV20-1 many CSAIEGGHYEQYF TGCAGTGCAATAGAGGGTGGCCACTACGAGCAGTACTTC
TRBD1 TRBJ1-1 TRBV9 few CASSVGDRVDTEAFF TGTGCCAGCAGCGTAGGGGACAGGGTGGACACTGAAGCTTTCTTT
- TRBJ2-5 TRBV20-1 medium-sized CSAHETGYQETQYF TGCAGTGCTCACGAGACTGGATACCAAGAGACCCAGTACTTC
- TRBJ2-7 TRBV7-2 many CASKHQSGSTYEQYF TGTGCCAGCAAACATCAATCAGGTTCCACCTACGAGCAGTACTTC
- TRBJ2-6 TRBV6-2/TRBV6-3 many CASSLQSSGANVLTF TGTGCCAGCAGTTTGCAGAGCTCTGGGGCCAACGTCCTGACTTTC
- TRBJ2-7 TRBV25-1 - CASSEFGAYEQYF TGTGCCAGCAGTGAATTTGGGGCCTACGAGCAGTACTTC
TRBD1 TRBJ1-2 TRBV7-2 many CASSLDPGTAVNGYTF TGTGCCAGCAGCTTAGATCCTGGGACAGCCGTTAATGGCTACACCTTC
- TRBJ2-2 TRBV20-1 many CSAKPTEPKGGELFF TGCAGTGCTAAGCCAACAGAACCAAAGGGCGGGGAGCTGTTTTTT
TRBD1 TRBJ2-1 TRBV20-1 many CSALDRGKSSYNEQFF TGCAGTGCCCTAGACAGGGGTAAGAGCTCCTACAATGAGCAGTTCTTC
TRBD1 TRBJ1-2 TRBV20-1 - CSAPPTGVPGDTF TGCAGTGCTCCCCCGACAGGGGTGCCTGGAGACACCTTC
TRBD2 TRBJ2-7 TRBV20-1 - CSATPLAGGFYEQYF TGCAGTGCCACCCCCCTAGCGGGGGGTTTCTACGAGCAGTACTTC
TRBD1 TRBJ1-1 TRBV6-5 - CASKTGTAKTEAFF TGTGCCAGCAAGACCGGGACAGCGAAGACTGAAGCTTTCTTT
- TRBJ1-6 TRBV20-1 - CSAREGQFSSYNSPLHF TGCAGTGCTAGAGAGGGACAATTCAGCTCCTATAATTCACCCCTCCACTTT
TRBD2 TRBJ2-3 TRBV7-2 - CASSLTSGGAPRSQYF TGTGCCAGCAGCCTAACTAGCGGGGGGGCTCCCAGGTCGCAGTATTTT
- TRBJ2-2 TRBV29-1 few CSVATTANTGELFF TGCAGCGTCGCGACAACGGCGAACACCGGGGAGCTGTTTTTT
TRBD1 TRBJ1-1 TRBV5-1 - CASSWDGTGGRAEAFF TGCGCCAGCAGCTGGGACGGCACAGGGGGTAGAGCTGAAGCTTTCTTT